This T cell receptor beta chain was sequenced for a study of early T cells in non-severe SARS-CoV-2 infection. About the research overall: The input, bulk RNA from unsorted whole blood, was sequenced, and chains were unpaired.

This clonotype was seen repeatedly, ten times or more. The CDR3 consists of 18 residues. Trimming at V came to 0 bases and at J to 5 bases, leaving 13 bases not matched to a gene. The germline gives CDR1 SGHAT, CDR2 FQNNGV. Individual cDNA molecules received unique molecular identifiers. TCRdb recomputed calls from the 5' RACE reads with MiXCR, one row per CDR3 protein. The data contain 80,000 to 100,000 distinct CDR3 sequences, roughly an eighth of them singletons. The specimen was whole blood. The chain is built from TRBV11-2 and TRBJ2-5; TRBD2 agrees at 9 bases. This receptor was obtained from an adult who was a healthcare worker with PCR-confirmed SARS-CoV-2 infection or an uninfected control (not recorded which). The CDR3 DNA reads TGTGCCAGCAGCTTAGAATTTTCGGCGGGAGGGATATTCGAGACCCAGTACTTC. Its translation: CASSLEFSAGGIFETQYF. Combining the CDR3 with reference TRBV11-2 and TRBJ2-5 gives the whole variable domain EAGVAQSPRYKIIEKRQSVAFWCNPISGHATLYWYQQILGQGPKLLIQFQNNGVVDDSQLPKDRFSAERLKGVDSTLKIQPAKLEDSAVYLCASSLEFSAGGIFETQYFGPGTRLLVL.